This is a list of T cell receptor beta chains from one sample in a study of cytomegalovirus exposure and HLA in healthy donors. The protocol was immunoSEQ multiplex PCR, while the TCRdb copy is restricted to in-frame clones and leaves out a portion. Of some 170,000 clones listed, approximately 80% are singletons. Sequenced material: PBMCs. These TCRs come from a young man in good health and CMV-seropositive. The CDR3 runs from the conserved cysteine through the conserved F or W. The D gene is left open where the match is weak. Not all rows give a size; the values are once, few, many and, for expanded clones, a class.

-	-	TRBV20-1	TRBJ1-2	TGCAGTGCTAGGACAGCCGATGGCTACACCTTC	CSARTADGYTF
-	few	TRBV6-6	TRBJ2-7	TGTGCCAGCAGTTACTCGAGCGAGCAGTACTTC	CASSYSSEQYF
-	-	TRBV5-5	TRBJ1-4	TGTGCCAGCAGCTTGTTTCTGACCGGGGAAAAACTGTTTTTT	CASSLFLTGEKLFF
TRBD1	-	TRBV4-1	TRBJ1-1	TGCGCCAGCAGCCAAGATGGGGGACAGCCTGAAGCTTTCTTT	CASSQDGGQPEAFF
-	-	TRBV7-9	TRBJ2-2	TGTGCCAGCAGCCCCCCAGGTATCGGGGAGCTGTTTTTT	CASSPPGIGELFF
-	-	TRBV19	TRBJ2-1	TGTGCCAGTAGTACCACCGCTATAGCGGTAGGCGAGCAGTTCTTC	CASSTTAIAVGEQFF
TRBD1	-	TRBV29-1	TRBJ2-4	TGCAGCGTGGAGATGACAGGGTTAGACATTCAGTACTTC	CSVEMTGLDIQYF
-	-	TRBV19	TRBJ1-1	TGTGCCAGTAGTGGCCTCCAAGGACAGAGGAACACTGAAGCTTTCTTT	CASSGLQGQRNTEAFF
-	-	TRBV4-3	TRBJ1-1	TGCGCCAGCAGCCAAGGATCAGGTACGAACACTGAAGCTTTCTTT	CASSQGSGTNTEAFF
TRBD1	-	TRBV6-1	TRBJ2-3	TGTGCCAGCAGTGAATTTCGGGACAGGCTCACAGATACGCAGTATTTT	CASSEFRDRLTDTQYF